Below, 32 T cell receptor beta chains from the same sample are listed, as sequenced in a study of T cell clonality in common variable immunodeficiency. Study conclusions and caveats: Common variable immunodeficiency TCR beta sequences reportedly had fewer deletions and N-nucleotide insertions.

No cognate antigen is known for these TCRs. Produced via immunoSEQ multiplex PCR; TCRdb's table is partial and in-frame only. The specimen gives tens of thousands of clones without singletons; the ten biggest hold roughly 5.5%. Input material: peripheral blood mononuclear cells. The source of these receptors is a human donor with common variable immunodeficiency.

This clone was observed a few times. The CDR3 sequence is CASSRDSYYGYTF. The CDR3 DNA, read in part, is TGTGCCAGTAGCCGGGACAGTTACTATGGC. This chain links TRBV19 with TRBJ1-2; 7 bases match TRBD1. The read finishes 3 residues shy of the CDR3 end, and the germline J gene is used to complete it. Germline assignment: CDR1 LNHDA and CDR2 SQIVND (reference sequence). The CDR3 contains 13 residues. V shed 6 bases, J shed 3 bases, and the junction held 4 bases outside the gene matches. The variable domain in full, with the rest retrieved from reference TRBV19 and TRBJ1-2, is DGGITQSPKYLFRKEGQNVTLSCEQNLNHDAMYWYRQDPGQGLRLIYYSQIVNDFQKGDIAEGYSVSREKKESFPLTVTSAQKNPTAFYLCASSRDSYYGYTFGSGTRLTVV.

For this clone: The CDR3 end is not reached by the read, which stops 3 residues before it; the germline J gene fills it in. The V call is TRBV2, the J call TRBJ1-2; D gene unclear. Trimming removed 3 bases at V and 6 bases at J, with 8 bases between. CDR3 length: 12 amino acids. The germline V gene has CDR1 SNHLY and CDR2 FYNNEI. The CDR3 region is CASSEDLNGYTF. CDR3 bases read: TGTGCCAGCAGTGAGGACTTAAATGGC.

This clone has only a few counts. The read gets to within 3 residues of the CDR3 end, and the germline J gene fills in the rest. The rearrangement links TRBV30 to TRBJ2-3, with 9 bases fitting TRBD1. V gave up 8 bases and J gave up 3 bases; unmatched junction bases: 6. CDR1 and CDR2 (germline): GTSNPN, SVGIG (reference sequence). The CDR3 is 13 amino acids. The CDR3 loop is CASDRGVTDTQYF. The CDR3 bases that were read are TGTGCCAGCGACAGGGGGGTGACAGATACG.

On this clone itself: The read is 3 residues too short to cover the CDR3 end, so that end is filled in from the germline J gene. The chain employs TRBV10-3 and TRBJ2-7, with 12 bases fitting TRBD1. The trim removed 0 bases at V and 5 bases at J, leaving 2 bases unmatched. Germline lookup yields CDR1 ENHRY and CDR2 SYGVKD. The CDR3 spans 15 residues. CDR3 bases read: TGTGCCATCAGTGAGTCCGGGACAGGGGGCCACGAG. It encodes CAISESGTGGHE. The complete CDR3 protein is CAISESGTGGHEQYF.

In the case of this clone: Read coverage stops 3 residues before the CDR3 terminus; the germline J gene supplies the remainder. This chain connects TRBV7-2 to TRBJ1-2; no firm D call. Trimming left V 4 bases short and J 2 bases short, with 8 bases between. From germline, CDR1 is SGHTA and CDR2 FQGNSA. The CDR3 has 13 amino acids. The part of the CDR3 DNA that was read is TGTGCCAGCAGCTCCCCACAGAACTATGGC. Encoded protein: CASSSPQNYG. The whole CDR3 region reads CASSSPQNYGYTF. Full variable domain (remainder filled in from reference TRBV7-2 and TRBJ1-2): GAGVSQSPSNKVTEKGKDVELRCDPISGHTALYWYRQSLGQGLEFLIYFQGNSAPDKSGLPSDRFSAERTGGSVSTLTIQRTQQEDSAVYLCASSSPQNYGYTFGSGTRLTVV.

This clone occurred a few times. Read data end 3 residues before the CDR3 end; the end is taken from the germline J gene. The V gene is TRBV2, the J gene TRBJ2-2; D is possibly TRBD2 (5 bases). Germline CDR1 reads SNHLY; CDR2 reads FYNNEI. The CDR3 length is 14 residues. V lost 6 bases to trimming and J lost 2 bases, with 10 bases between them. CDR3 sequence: CASRPSSNTGELFF. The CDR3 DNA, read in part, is TGTGCCAGCAGACCTAGCTCTAACACCGGGGAG.

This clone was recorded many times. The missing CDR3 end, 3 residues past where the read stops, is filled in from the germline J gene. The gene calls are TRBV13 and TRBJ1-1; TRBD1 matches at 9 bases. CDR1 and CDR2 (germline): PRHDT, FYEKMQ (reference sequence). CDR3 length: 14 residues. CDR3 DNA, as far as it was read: TGTGCCAGCAGCTTCTTACAGGGGGCTCAGGGA. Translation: CASSFLQGAQG. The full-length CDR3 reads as CASSFLQGAQGAFF.

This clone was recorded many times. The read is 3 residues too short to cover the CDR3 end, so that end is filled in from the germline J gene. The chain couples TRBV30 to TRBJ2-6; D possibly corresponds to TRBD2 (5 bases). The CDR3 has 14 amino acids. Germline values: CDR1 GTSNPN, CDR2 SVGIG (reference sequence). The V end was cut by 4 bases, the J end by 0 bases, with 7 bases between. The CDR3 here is CAWKRRSGANVLTF. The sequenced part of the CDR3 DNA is TGTGCCTGGAAGCGGCGCTCTGGGGCCAACGTC.

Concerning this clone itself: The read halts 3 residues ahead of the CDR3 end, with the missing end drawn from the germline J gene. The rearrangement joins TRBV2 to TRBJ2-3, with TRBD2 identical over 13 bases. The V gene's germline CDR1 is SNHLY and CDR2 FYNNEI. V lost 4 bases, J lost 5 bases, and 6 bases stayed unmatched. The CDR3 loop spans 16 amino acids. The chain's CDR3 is CASSAGTSGVIDTQYF. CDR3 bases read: TGTGCCAGCAGTGCAGGGACTAGCGGGGTAATAGATACG.

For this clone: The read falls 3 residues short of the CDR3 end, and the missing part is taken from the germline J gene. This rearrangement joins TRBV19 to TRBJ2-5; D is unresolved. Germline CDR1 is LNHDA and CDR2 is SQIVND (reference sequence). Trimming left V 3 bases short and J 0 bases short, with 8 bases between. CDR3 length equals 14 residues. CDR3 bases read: TGTGCCAGTAGTATTTACACAAACCAAGAGACC. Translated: CASSIYTNQET. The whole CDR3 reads CASSIYTNQETQYF.

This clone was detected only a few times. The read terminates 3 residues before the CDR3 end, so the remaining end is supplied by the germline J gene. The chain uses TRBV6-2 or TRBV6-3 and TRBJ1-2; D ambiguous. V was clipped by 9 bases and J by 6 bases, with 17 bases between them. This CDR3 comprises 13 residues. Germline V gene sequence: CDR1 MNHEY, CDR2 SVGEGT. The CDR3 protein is CASSRHHDDGYTF. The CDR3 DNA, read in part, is TGTGCCAGTTCCCGACACCACGACGATGGC.

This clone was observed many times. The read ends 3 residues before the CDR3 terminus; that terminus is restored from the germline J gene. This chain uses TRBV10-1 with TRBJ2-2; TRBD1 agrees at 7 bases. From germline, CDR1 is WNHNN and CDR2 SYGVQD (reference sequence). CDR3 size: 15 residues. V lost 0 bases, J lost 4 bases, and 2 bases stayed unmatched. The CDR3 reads CASSESGTATGELFF. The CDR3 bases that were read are TGCGCCAGCAGTGAGTCAGGGACAGCCACCGGGGAG.

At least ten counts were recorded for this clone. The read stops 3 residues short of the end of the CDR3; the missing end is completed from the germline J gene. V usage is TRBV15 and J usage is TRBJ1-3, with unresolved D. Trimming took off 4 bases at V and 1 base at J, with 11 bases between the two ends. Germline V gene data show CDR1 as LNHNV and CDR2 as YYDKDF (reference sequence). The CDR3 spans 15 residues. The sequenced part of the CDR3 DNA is TGTGCCACCAGCATCACCAGAGGTTCTGGAAACACC. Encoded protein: CATSITRGSGNT. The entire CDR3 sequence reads CATSITRGSGNTIYF.

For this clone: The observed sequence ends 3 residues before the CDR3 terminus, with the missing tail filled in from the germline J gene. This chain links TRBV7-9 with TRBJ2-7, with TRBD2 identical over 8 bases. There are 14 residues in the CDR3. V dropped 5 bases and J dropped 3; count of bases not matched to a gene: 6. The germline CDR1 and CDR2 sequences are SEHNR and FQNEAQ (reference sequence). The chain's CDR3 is CASSPLAGGYEQYF. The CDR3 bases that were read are TGTGCCAGCAGCCCCCTGGCGGGAGGCTACGAG.

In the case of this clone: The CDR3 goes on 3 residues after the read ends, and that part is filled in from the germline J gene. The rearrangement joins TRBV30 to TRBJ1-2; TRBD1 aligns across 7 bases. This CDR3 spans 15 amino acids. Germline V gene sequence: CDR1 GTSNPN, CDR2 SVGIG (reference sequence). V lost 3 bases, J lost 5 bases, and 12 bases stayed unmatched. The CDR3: CAWRVFGTAIYGYTF. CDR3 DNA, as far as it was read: TGTGCCTGGAGAGTTTTCGGGACAGCAATTTATGGC.

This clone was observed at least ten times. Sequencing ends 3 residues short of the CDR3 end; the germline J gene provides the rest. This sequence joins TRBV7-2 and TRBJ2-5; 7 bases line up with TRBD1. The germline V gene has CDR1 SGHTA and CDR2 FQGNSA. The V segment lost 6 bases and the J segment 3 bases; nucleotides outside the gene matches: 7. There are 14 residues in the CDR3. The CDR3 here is CASSSSGTEETQYF. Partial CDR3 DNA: TGTGCCAGCAGTTCTTCCGGGACAGAAGAGACC.

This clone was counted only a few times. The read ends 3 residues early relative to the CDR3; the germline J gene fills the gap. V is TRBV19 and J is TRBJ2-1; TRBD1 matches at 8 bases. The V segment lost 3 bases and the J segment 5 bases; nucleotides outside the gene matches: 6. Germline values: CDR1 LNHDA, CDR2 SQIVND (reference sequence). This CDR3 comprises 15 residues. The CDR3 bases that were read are TGTGCCAGTAGTATGGGGCAGGGGGCCCACAATGAG. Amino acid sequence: CASSMGQGAHNE. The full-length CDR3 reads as CASSMGQGAHNEQFF.

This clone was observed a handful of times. Incomplete CDR3 DNA: TGTGCCAGCTCATACCGCCCGGGACTAGCGGTTACCTACAATGAG. Translated: CASSYRPGLAVTYNE. The complete CDR3 reads CASSYRPGLAVTYNEQFF. V gene TRBV18 combines with J gene TRBJ2-1; 11 positions agree with TRBD2. The sequenced fragment ends 3 residues before the CDR3 boundary, so the rest is inferred from the germline J gene. Germline V gives CDR1 KGHSH, CDR2 LQKENI. With V trimmed by 5 bases and J by 2 bases, 11 bases remained unmatched. CDR3 length: 18 residues.

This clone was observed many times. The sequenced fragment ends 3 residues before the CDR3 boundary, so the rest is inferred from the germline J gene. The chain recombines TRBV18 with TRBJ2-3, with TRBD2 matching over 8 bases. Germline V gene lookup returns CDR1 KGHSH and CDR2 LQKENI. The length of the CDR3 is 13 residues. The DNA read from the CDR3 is TGTGCCAGCTCACCCGCGGGGGGCCAGACG. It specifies CASSPAGGQT. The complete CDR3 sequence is CASSPAGGQTQYF.

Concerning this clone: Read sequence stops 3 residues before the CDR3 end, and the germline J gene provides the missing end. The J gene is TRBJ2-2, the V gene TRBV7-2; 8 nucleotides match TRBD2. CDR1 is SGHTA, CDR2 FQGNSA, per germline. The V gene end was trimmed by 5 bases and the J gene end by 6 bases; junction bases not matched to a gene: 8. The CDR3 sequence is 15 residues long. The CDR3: CASSPGGSGSGELFF. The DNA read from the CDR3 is TGTGCCAGCAGCCCGGGGGGGTCGGGATCCGGGGAG. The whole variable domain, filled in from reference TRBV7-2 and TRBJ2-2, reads GAGVSQSPSNKVTEKGKDVELRCDPISGHTALYWYRQSLGQGLEFLIYFQGNSAPDKSGLPSDRFSAERTGGSVSTLTIQRTQQEDSAVYLCASSPGGSGSGELFFGEGSRLTVL.

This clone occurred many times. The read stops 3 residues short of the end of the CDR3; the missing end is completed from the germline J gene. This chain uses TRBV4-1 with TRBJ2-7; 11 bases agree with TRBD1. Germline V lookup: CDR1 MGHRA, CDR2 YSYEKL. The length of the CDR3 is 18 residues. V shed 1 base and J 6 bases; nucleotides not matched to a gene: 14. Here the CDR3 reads CASSQGLGRTGGAFEQYF. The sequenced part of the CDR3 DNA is TGCGCCAGCAGCCAAGGGCTGGGAAGGACAGGGGGCGCGTTCGAG.

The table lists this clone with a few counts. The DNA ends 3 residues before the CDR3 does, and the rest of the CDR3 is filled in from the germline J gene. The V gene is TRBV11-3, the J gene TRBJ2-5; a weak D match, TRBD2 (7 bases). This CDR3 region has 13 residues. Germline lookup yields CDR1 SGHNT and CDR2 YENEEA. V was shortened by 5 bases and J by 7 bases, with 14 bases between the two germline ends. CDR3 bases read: TGTGCCAGCAGCCCTAGTGGGGGGGCGACC. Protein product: CASSPSGGAT. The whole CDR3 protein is CASSPSGGATQYF.

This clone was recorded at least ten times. CDR3 DNA (partial): TGCGCCAGCAGCCAGACAGGCGTCGTTATGAACACTGAA. Protein: CASSQTGVVMNTE. Given in full, the CDR3 is CASSQTGVVMNTEAFF. This rearrangement joins TRBV5-1 to TRBJ1-1; D is perhaps TRBD1 (6 bases). The read finishes 3 residues shy of the CDR3 end, and the germline J gene is used to complete it. Germline assignment: CDR1 SGHRS and CDR2 YFSETQ. The CDR3 loop spans 16 amino acids. The germline V and J ends were trimmed by 4 bases and 0 bases, with 16 bases remaining between them.

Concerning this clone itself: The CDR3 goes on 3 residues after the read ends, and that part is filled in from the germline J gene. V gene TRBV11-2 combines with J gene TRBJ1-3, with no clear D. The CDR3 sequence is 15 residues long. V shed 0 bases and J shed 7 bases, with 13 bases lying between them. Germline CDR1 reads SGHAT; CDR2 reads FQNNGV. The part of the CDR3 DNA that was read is TGTGCCAGCAGCTTAGATCTCCTACCGCGGAACACC. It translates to CASSLDLLPRNT. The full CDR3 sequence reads CASSLDLLPRNTIYF.

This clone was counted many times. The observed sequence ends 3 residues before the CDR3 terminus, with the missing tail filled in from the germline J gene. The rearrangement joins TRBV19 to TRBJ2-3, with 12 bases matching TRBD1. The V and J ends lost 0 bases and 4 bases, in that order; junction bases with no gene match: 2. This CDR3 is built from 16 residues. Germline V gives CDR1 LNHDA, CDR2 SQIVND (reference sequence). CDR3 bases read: TGTGCCAGTAGTATAGACGGGACAGGGGGCTCAGATACG. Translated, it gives CASSIDGTGGSDT. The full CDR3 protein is CASSIDGTGGSDTQYF.

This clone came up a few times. CDR3 residues: CASSPGQGFAGELFF. The DNA read from the CDR3 is TGTGCCAGCTCACCGGGACAGGGATTTGCCGGGGAG. This sequence joins TRBV18 and TRBJ2-2, with 9 bases that match TRBD1. The read stops 3 residues short of the end of the CDR3; the missing end is completed from the germline J gene. The germline V gene encodes CDR1 KGHSH and CDR2 LQKENI. CDR3 length equals 15 residues. Trimming took 3 bases from V and 6 from J; bases not matched to a gene: 5.

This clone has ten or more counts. CDR3: CASSLGVYSDRTDTQYF. CDR3 DNA (partial): TGCGCCAGCAGCTTGGGGGTTTATAGCGACCGCACAGATACG. The chain joins TRBV5-1 to TRBJ2-3; D perhaps matches TRBD2 (5 bases). Read sequence stops 3 residues before the CDR3 end, and the germline J gene provides the missing end. The CDR3 covers 17 residues. CDR1 and CDR2 from the germline V gene are SGHRS and YFSETQ. Between the trimmed V and J ends, which lost 0 bases and 1 base, there was a span of 15 bases. The whole variable domain, filled in from reference TRBV5-1 and TRBJ2-3, reads KAGVTQTPRYLIKTRGQQVTLSCSPISGHRSVSWYQQTPGQGLQFLFEYFSETQRNKGNFPGRFSGRQFSNSRSEMNVSTLELGDSALYLCASSLGVYSDRTDTQYFGPGTRLTVL.

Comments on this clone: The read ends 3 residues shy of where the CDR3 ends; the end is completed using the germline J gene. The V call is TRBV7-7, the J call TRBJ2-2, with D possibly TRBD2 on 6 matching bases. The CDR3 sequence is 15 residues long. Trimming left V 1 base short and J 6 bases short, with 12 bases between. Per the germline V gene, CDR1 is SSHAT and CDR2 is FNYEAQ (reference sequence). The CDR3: CASSLVQGGAGELFF. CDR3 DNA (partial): TGTGCCAGCAGCTTAGTGCAGGGCGGGGCCGGGGAG.

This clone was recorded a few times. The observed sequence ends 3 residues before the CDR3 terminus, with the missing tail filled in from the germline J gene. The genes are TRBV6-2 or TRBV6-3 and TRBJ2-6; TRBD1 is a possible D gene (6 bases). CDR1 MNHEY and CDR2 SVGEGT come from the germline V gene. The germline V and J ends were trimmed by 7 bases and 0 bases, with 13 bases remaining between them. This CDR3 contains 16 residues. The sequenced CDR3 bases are TGTGCCAGCACTTTGACAGGAGTCTCTGGGGCCAACGTC. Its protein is CASTLTGVSGANV. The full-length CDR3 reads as CASTLTGVSGANVLTF.

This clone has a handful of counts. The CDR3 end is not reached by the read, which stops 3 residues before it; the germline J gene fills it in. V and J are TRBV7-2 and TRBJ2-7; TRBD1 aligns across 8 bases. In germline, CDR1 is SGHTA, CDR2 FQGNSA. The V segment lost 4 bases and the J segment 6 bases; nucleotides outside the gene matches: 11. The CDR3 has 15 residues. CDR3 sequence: CASSSGQAKVSEQYF. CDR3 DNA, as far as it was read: TGTGCCAGCAGCTCGGGACAGGCCAAGGTGAGCGAG. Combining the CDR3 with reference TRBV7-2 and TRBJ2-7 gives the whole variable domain GAGVSQSPSNKVTEKGKDVELRCDPISGHTALYWYRQSLGQGLEFLIYFQGNSAPDKSGLPSDRFSAERTGGSVSTLTIQRTQQEDSAVYLCASSSGQAKVSEQYFGPGTRLTVT.

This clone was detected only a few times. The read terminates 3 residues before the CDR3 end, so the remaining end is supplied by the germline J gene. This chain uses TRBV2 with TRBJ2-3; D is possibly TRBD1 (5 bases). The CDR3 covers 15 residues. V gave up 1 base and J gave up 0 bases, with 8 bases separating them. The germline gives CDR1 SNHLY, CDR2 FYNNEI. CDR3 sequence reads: CASSEGQGSTDTQYF. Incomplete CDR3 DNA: TGTGCCAGCAGTGAAGGTCAGGGTAGCACAGATACG.

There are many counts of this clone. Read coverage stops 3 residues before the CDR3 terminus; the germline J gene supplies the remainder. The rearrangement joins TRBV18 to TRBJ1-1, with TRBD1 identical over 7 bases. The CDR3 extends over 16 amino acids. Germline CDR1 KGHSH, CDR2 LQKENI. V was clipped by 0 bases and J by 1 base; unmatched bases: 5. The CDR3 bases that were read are TGTGCCAGCTCACCACCGGACCGGGACAGGAACACTGAA. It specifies CASSPPDRDRNTE. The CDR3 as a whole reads CASSPPDRDRNTEAFF. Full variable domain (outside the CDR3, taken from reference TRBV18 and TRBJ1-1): NAGVMQNPRHLVRRRGQEARLRCSPMKGHSHVYWYRQLPEEGLKFMVYLQKENIIDESGMPKERFSAEFPKEGPSILRIQQVVRGDSAAYFCASSPPDRDRNTEAFFGQGTRLTVV.